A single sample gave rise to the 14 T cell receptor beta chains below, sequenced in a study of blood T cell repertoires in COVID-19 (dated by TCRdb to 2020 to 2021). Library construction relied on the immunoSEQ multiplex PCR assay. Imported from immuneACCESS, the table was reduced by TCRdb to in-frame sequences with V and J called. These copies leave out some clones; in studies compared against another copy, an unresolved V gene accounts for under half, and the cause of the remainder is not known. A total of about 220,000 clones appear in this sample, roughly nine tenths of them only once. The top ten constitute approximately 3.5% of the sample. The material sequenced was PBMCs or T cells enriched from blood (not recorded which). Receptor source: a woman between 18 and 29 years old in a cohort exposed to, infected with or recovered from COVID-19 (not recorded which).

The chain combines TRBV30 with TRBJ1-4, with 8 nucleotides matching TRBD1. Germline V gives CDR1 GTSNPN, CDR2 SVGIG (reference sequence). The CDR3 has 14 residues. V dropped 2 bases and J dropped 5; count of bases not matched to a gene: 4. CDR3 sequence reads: CAWSPRTGNEKLFF. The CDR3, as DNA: TGTGCCTGGAGTCCCCGGACAGGGAATGAAAAACTGTTTTTT.

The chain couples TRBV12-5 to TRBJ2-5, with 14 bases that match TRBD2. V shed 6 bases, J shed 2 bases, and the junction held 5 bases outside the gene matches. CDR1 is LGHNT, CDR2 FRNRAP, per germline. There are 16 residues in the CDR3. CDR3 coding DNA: TGTGCTAGTGGATTTGGGACTAGCGGGAGTCAAGAGACCCAGTACTTC. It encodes CASGFGTSGSQETQYF.

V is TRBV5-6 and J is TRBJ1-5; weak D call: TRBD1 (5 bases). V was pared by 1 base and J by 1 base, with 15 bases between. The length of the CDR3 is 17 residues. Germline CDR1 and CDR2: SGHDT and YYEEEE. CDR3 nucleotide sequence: TGTGCCAGCAGCTTGCGGTTGGGGGGATTAAGCAATCAGCCCCAGCATTTT. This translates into CASSLRLGGLSNQPQHF. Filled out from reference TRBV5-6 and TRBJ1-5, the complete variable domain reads DAGVTQSPTHLIKTRGQQVTLRCSPKSGHDTVSWYQQALGQGPQFIFQYYEEEERQRGNFPDRFSGHQFPNYSSELNVNALLLGDSALYLCASSLRLGGLSNQPQHFGDGTRLSIL.

The CDR3 is CASSLGRGGNYGYTF. In nucleotides, the CDR3 is TGTGCCAGCAGCTTAGGAAGAGGGGGTAACTATGGCTACACCTTC. The chain is built from TRBV7-8 and TRBJ1-2, with D maybe TRBD1 (6 bases). This CDR3 has 15 residues. Trimming shortened V by 1 base and J by 1 base, and 10 bases separated the two germline ends. Germline V gene sequence: CDR1 SGHVS, CDR2 FQNEAQ.

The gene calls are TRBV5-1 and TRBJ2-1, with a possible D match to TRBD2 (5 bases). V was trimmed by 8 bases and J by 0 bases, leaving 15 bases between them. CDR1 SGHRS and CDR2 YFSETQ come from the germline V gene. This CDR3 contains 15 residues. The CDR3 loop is CARSEEASSYNEQFF. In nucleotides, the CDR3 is TGCGCCAGGTCTGAGGAGGCAAGCTCCTACAATGAGCAGTTCTTC.

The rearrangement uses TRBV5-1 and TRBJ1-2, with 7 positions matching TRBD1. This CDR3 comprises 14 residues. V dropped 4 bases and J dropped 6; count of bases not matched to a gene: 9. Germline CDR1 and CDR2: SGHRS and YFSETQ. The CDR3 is CASSPIQGENGYTF. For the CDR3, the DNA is TGCGCCAGCAGCCCTATTCAGGGGGAGAATGGCTACACCTTC.

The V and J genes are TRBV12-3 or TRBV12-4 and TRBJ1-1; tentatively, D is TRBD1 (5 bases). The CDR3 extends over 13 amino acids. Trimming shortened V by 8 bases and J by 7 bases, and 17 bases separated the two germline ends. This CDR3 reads CASGYQGSDEAFF. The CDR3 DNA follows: TGTGCCAGCGGGTATCAGGGTTCCGATGAAGCTTTCTTT.

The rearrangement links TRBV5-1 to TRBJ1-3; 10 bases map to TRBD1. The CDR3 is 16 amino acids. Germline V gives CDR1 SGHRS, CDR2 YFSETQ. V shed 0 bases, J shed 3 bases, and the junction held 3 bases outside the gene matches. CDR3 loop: CASSLDGQGGGNTIYF. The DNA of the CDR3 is TGCGCCAGCAGCTTGGATGGACAGGGGGGTGGAAACACCATATATTTT.

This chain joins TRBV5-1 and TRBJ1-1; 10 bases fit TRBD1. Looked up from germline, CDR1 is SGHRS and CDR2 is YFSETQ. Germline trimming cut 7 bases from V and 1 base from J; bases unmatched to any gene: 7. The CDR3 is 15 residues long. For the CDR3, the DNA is TGCGCCAGCTGGGCCGGGGACAGGGGGAACACTGAAGCTTTCTTT. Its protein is CASWAGDRGNTEAFF.

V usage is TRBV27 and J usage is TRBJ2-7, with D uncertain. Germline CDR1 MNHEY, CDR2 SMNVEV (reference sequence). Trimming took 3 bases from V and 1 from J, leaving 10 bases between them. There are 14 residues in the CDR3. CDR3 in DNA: TGTGCCAGCAGTTTTAGGAGCTATTCCTACGAGCAGTACTTC. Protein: CASSFRSYSYEQYF.

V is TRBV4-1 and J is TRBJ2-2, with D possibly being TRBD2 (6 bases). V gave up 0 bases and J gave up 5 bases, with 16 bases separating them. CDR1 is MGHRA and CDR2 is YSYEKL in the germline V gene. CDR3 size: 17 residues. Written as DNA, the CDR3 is TGCGCCAGCAGCCAAGAGGTTGGTAGCGGACCGACCGGGGAGCTGTTTTTT. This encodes CASSQEVGSGPTGELFF.

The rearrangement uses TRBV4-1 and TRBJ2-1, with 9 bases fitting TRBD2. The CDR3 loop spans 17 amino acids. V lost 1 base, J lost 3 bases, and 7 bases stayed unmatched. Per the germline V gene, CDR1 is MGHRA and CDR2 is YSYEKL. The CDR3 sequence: CASSQAGRGGNYNEQFF. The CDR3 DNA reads TGCGCCAGCAGCCAAGCGGGGCGGGGGGGCAACTACAATGAGCAGTTCTTC.

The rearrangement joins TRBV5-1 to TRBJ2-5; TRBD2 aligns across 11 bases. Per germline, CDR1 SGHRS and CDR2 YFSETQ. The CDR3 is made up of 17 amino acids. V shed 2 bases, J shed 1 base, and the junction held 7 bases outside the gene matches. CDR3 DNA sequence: TGCGCCAGCAGCTTAAATGTAGCGGGAGGGGTCCAAGAGACCCAGTACTTC. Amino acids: CASSLNVAGGVQETQYF.

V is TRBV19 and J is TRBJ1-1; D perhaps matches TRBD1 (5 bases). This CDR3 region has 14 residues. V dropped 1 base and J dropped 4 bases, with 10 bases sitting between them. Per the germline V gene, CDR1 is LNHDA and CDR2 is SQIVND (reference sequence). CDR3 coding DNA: TGTGCCAGTAGTATAGTCGGGGGAGGCACTGAAGCTTTCTTT. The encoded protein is CASSIVGGGTEAFF.